The 2 T cell receptor beta chains presented below share a single source sample, sequenced in a study of T cells after yellow fever vaccination. A single record per CDR3 protein comes from TCRdb applying MiXCR to the 5' RACE reads. The table shows more than 95,000 distinct CDR3 sequences, with 6% to 8% occurring only once. Specimen: CD4+ T cells sorted from PBMCs, collected roughly 10 days after the first yellow fever vaccination. Receptor source: a man aged 18 to 35 who received the YFV17D yellow fever vaccine.

This clonotype was counted ten times or more. This chain uses TRBV11-1 with TRBJ2-5; D uncertain. Germline V gene sequence: CDR1 SGHAT, CDR2 FQDESV (reference sequence). V was clipped by 4 bases and J by 3 bases, with 9 bases between them. The CDR3 has 13 amino acids. CDR3 loop: CASSSILEETQYF. The CDR3 nucleotides read TGTGCCAGCAGCTCCATCCTAGAAGAGACCCAGTACTTC. Full variable domain (missing parts from reference TRBV11-1 and TRBJ2-5): EAEVAQSPRYKITEKSQAVAFWCDPISGHATLYWYRQILGQGPELLVQFQDESVVDDSQLPKDRFSAERLKGVDSTLKIQPAELGDSAMYLCASSSILEETQYFGPGTRLLVL.

As for this clonotype: The junction departs from the called germline gene at one end, perhaps through a read error. This chain joins TRBV7-2 and TRBJ1-3, with D possibly TRBD1 on 5 matching bases. This CDR3 is built from 17 residues. The germline V gene has CDR1 SGHTA and CDR2 FQGNSA. CDR3 loop: CAISPVPGRSSGNTIYF. The CDR3 region has the DNA TGTGCCATCAGCCCCGTCCCGGGACGGAGCTCTGGAAACACCATATATTTT.